The next 11 T cell receptor beta chains were all read from a single sample in a study. From the 5' RACE reads, TCRdb called clonotypes with MiXCR, one entry per CDR3 protein. In the table there are approximately 21,000 distinct CDR3 sequences, less than 40% of which are singletons. The sample taken for sequencing was tumor-infiltrating naive CD4+ T cells sorted from the breast tumor. Subset described: naive CD4+ T cells, CD4+CD45RA+CD25-. The source is a female donor with breast cancer.

The chain recombines TRBV6-1 with TRBJ2-7; perhaps TRBD2 as D (6 bases). The CDR3 is 14 amino acids. The germline V gene encodes CDR1 MNHNS and CDR2 SASEGT. V lost 7 bases, J lost 1 base, and 14 bases lay in between. The CDR3 loop is CASKAQAGSYEQYF. The DNA of the CDR3 is TGTGCCAGCAAGGCGCAGGCGGGGTCCTACGAGCAGTACTTC.

The gene calls are TRBV20-1 and TRBJ2-1, with D tentatively TRBD1 (5 bases). Trimming left V 0 bases short and J 4 bases short, with 16 bases between. Germline CDR1 DFQATT, CDR2 SNEGSKA (reference sequence). The CDR3 sequence is 16 residues long. The CDR3 here is CSARDAARAGYNEQFF. The DNA of the CDR3 is TGCAGTGCTAGAGATGCCGCCAGGGCCGGGTACAATGAGCAGTTCTTC.

This clonotype showed up just a few times. The genes are TRBV3-1 and TRBJ2-1; D is uncertain. There are 12 residues in the CDR3. CDR1 and CDR2 (germline): LGHDT, YNNKEL (reference sequence). Trimming took 1 base from V and 10 from J, leaving 8 bases between them. CDR3 sequence (DNA): TGTGCCAGCAGCCAAGGGGTAGGGGAGCAGTTCTTC. The encoded protein is CASSQGVGEQFF.

With regard to this clonotype: This may be a read error, as it is one base from a much larger clone. The V and J genes are TRBV30 and TRBJ1-4, with 11 bases matching TRBD1. This CDR3 has 14 amino acids. Germline assignment: CDR1 GTSNPN and CDR2 SVGIG (reference sequence). DNA for the CDR3: TGTGCCTGGAGTGTTGGGACAGGGGGTGAAAAACCGTTTTTT. Its protein is CAWSVGTGGEKPFF. Based on the CDR3 plus reference TRBV30 and TRBJ1-4, the full variable domain is SQTIHQWPATLVQPVGSPLSLECTVEGTSNPNLYWYRQAAGRGLQLLFYSVGIGQISSEVPQNLSASRPQDRQFILSSKKLLLSDSGFYLCAWSVGTGGEKPFFGSGTQLSVL.

Concerning this clonotype itself: The final CDR3 position lacks the conserved phenylalanine or tryptophan, pointing to a likely read error. J is TRBJ1-1 and V is TRBV5-1; perhaps TRBD1 as D (5 bases). CDR1 and CDR2 (germline): SGHRS, YFSETQ. The CDR3 runs to 14 residues. CDR3 sequence (DNA): TGCGCCAGCAGCTTTGAGGGGTTGAACACTGAGGCTTTCCTT. Translation gives CASSFEGLNTEAFL.

The CDR3: CASSERHLNYEQYF. CDR3 sequence (DNA): TGTGCCAGCAGTGAACGACACCTCAACTACGAGCAGTACTTC. This sequence joins TRBV6-1 and TRBJ2-7; D is undetermined. This CDR3 region has 14 residues. V was shortened by 2 bases and J by 3 bases, with 11 bases between the two germline ends. CDR1 MNHNS and CDR2 SASEGT come from the germline V gene.

This clonotype was detected once. Because it lacks the conserved phenylalanine or tryptophan at the end, this CDR3 is likely a read error. The J gene is TRBJ1-5, the V gene TRBV7-9; D call uncertain. Looked up from germline, CDR1 is SEHNR and CDR2 is FQNEAQ (reference sequence). V gave up 5 bases and J gave up 0 bases, with 5 bases separating them. The CDR3 sequence is 13 residues long. The CDR3 bases are TGTGCCAGCAGCAGTAATAGCAATCAGCCCCAGCATCTT. This codes for CASSSNSNQPQHL.

This clonotype has only a few counts. The chain joins TRBV7-9 to TRBJ1-4, with 7 bases that match TRBD1. Trimming removed 5 bases from V and 7 bases from J; junction bases left unmatched: 10. Germline V gene lookup returns CDR1 SEHNR and CDR2 FQNEAQ (reference sequence). There are 15 residues in the CDR3. CDR3 loop: CASSLDRSSGEKLFF. In DNA, the CDR3 is TGTGCCAGCAGCCTGGACAGGTCTTCGGGTGAAAAACTGTTTTTT.

This clonotype was seen a few times. J is TRBJ1-1 and V is TRBV6-5; no clear D gene. V shed 2 bases and J shed 8 bases, with 6 bases lying between them. The CDR3 extends over 11 amino acids. The V gene's germline CDR1 is MNHEY and CDR2 SVGAGI. The CDR3 region is CASSYRTEAFF. The CDR3 DNA is TGTGCCAGCAGTTACCGTACAGAAGCTTTCTTT.

The chain is built from TRBV5-1 and TRBJ2-7, with no clear D. The CDR3 is 13 amino acids. V lost 4 bases to trimming and J lost 7 bases, with 15 bases between them. The germline V gene has CDR1 SGHRS and CDR2 YFSETQ. CDR3 amino acids: CASSLVLVGEQYF. The CDR3 DNA follows: TGCGCCAGCAGCCTGGTACTGGTCGGGGAGCAGTACTTC. Drawing the rest from reference TRBV5-1 and TRBJ2-7, the complete variable domain is KAGVTQTPRYLIKTRGQQVTLSCSPISGHRSVSWYQQTPGQGLQFLFEYFSETQRNKGNFPGRFSGRQFSNSRSEMNVSTLELGDSALYLCASSLVLVGEQYFGPGTRLTVT.

This clonotype was picked up a small number of times. The chain couples TRBV6-6 to TRBJ1-5; D is uncertain. Germline V gene sequence: CDR1 MNHNY, CDR2 SVGAGI (reference sequence). Deletions cut 5 bases from V and 0 bases from J, with 8 bases between. The CDR3 has 14 amino acids. CDR3 in DNA: TGTGCCAGCAGTGTCAGCCATAGCAATCAGCCCCAGCATTTT. Protein product: CASSVSHSNQPQHF.